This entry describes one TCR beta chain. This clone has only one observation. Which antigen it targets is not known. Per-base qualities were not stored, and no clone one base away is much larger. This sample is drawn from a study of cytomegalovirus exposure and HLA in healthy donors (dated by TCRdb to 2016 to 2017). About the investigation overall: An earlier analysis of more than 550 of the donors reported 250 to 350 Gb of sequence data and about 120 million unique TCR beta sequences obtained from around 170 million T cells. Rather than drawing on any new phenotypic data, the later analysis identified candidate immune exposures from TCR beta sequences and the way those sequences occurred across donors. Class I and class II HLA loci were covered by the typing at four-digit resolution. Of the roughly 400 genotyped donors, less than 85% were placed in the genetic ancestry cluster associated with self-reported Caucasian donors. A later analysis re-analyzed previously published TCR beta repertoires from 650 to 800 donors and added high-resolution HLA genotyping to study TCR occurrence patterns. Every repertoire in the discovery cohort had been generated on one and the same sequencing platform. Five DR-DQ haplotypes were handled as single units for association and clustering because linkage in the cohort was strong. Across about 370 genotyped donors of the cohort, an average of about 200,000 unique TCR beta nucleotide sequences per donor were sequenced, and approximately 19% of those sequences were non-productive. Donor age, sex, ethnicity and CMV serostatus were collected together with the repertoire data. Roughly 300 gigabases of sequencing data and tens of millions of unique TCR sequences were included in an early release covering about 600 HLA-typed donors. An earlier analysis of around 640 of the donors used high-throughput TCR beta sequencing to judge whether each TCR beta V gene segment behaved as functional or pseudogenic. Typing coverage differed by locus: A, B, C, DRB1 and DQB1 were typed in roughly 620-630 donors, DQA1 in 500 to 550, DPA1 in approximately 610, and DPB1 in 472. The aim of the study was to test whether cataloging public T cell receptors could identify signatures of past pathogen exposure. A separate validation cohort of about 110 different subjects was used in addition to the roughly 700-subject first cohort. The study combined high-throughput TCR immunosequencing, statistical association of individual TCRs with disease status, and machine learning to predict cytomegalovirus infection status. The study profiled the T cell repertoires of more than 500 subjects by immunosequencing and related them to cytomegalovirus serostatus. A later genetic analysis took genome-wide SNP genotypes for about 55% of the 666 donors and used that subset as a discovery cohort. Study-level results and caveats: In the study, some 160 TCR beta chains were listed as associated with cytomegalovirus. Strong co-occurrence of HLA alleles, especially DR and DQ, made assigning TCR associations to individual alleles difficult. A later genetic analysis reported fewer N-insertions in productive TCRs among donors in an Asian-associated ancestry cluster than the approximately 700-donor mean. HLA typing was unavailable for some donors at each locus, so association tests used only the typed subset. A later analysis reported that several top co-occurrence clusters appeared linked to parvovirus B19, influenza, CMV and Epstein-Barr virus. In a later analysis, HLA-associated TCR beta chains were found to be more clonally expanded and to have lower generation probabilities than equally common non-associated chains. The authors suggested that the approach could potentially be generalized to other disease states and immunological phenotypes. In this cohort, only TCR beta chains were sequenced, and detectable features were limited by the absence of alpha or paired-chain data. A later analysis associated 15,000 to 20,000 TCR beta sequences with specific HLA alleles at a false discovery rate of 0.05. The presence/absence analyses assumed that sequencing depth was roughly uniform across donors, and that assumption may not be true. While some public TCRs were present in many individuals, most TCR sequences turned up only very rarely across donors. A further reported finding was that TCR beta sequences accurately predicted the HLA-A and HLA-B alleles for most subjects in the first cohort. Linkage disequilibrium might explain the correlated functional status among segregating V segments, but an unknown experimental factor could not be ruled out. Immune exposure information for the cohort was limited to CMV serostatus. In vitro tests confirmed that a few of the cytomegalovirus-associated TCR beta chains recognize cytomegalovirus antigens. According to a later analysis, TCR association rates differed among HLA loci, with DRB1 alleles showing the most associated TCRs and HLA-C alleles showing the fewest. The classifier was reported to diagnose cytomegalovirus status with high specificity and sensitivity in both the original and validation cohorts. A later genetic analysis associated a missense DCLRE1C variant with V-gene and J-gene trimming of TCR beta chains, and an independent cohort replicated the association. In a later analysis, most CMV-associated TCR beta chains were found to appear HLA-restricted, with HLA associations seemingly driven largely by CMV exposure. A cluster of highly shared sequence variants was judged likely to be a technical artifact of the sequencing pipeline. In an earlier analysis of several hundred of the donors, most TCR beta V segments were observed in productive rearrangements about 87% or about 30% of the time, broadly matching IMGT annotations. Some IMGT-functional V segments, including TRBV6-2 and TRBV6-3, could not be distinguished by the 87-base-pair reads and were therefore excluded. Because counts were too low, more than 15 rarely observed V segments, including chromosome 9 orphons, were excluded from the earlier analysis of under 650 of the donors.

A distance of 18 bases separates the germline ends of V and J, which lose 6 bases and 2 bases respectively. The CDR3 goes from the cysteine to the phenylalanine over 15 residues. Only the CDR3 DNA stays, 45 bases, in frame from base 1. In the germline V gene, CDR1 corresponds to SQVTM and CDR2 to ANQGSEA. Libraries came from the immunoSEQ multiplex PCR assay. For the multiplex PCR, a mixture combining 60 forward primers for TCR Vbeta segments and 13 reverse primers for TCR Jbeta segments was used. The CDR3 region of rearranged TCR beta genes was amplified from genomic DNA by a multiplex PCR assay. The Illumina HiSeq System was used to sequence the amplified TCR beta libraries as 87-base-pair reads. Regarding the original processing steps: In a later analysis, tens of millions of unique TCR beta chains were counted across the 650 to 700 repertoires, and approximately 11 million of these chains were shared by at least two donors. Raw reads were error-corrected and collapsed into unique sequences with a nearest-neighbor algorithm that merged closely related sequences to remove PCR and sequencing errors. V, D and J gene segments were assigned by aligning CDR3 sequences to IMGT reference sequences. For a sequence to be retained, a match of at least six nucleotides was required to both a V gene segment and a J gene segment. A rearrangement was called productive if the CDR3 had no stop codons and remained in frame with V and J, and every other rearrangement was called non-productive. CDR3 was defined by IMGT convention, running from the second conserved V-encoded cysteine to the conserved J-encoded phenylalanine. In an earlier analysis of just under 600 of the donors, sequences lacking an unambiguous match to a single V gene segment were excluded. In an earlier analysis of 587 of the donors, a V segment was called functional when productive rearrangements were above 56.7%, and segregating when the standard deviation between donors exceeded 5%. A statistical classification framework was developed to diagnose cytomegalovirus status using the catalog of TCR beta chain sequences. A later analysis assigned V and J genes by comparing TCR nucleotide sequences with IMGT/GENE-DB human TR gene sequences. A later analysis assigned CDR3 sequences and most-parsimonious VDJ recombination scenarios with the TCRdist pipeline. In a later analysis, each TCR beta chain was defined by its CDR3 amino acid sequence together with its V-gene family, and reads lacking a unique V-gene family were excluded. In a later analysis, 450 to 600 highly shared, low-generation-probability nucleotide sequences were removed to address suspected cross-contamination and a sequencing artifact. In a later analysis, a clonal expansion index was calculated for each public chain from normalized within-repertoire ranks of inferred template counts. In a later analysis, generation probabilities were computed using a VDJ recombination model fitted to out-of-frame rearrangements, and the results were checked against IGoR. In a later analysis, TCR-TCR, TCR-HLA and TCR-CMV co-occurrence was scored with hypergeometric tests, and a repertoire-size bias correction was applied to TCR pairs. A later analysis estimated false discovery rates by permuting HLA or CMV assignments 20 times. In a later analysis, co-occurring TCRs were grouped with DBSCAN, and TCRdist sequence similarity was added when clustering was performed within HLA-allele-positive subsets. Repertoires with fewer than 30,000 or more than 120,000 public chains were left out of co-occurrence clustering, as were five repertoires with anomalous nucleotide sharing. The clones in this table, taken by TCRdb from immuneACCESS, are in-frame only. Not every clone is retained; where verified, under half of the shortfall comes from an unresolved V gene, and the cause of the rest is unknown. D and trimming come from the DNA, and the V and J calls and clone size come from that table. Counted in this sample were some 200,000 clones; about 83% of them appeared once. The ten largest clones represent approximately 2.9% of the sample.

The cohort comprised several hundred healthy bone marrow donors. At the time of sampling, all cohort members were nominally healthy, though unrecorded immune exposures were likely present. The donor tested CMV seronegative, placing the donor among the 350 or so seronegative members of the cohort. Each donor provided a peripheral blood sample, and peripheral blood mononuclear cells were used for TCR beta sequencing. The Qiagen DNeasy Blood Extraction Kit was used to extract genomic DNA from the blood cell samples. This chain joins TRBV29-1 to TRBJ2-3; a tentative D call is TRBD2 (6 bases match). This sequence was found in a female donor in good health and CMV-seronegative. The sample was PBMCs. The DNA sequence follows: TGCAGCGTCTCAAACCAAGCGGGCCCCACAGATACGCAGTATTTT. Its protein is CSVSNQAGPTDTQYF.